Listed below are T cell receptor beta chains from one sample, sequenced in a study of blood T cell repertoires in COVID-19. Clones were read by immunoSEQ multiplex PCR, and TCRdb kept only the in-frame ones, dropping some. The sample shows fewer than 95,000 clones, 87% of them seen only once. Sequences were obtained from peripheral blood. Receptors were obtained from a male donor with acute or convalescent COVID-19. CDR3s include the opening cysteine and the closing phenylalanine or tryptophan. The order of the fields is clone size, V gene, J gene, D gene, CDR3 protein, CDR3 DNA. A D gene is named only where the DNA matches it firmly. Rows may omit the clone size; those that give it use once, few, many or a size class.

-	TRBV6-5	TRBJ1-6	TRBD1	CASSYLGQGISPLHF	TGTGCCAGCAGTTACTTAGGACAGGGTATATCGCCCCTCCACTTT
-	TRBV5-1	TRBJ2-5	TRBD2	CASSSLAGLKQETQYF	TGCGCCAGCAGCTCACTAGCGGGGCTCAAACAAGAGACCCAGTACTTC
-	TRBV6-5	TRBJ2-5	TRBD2	CATKTSGGYQETQYF	TGTGCCACCAAGACTAGCGGGGGGTACCAAGAGACCCAGTACTTC
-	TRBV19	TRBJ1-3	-	CASSIGSGSPGNTIYF	TGTGCCAGTAGTATAGGATCTGGCTCCCCTGGAAACACCATATATTTT
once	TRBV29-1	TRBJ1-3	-	CSVEVVAAGNTIYF	TGCAGCGTTGAAGTTGTGGCAGCTGGAAACACCATATATTTT
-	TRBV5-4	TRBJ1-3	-	CASSSFAGSSGNTIYF	TGTGCCAGCAGCTCGTTCGCAGGAAGCTCTGGAAACACCATATATTTT
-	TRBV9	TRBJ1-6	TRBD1	CASSGTGGGSPLHF	TGTGCCAGCAGCGGGACAGGGGGCGGGTCACCCCTCCACTTT
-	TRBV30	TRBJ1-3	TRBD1	CAWSGKTGEGGNTIYF	TGTGCCTGGAGTGGTAAAACAGGGGAAGGTGGAAACACCATATATTTT
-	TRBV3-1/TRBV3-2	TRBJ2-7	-	CASSQVAGGPQGLYF	TGTGCCAGCAGCCAAGTTGCCGGGGGGCCCCAAGGTCTGTACTTC
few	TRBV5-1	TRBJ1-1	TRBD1	CASSSGQENTEAFF	TGCGCCAGCAGTTCGGGACAGGAAAACACTGAAGCTTTCTTT
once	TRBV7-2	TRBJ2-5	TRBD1	CASRGRGTGAQYF	TGTGCCAGCAGGGGGAGGGGGACAGGGGCCCAGTACTTC
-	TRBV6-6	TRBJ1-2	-	CASSGYRDPNYGYTF	TGTGCCAGCAGTGGTTACAGGGACCCGAACTATGGCTACACCTTC
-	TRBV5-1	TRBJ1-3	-	CASSLDFSGNTIYF	TGCGCCAGCAGCTTAGACTTCTCTGGAAACACCATATATTTT
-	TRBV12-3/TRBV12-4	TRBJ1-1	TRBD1	CASSNDRERGAFF	TGTGCCAGCAGTAACGACAGGGAGAGGGGAGCTTTCTTT
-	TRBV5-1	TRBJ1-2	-	CASSLSGDPNYGYTF	TGCGCCAGCAGCTTGTCGGGGGACCCCAACTATGGCTACACCTTC
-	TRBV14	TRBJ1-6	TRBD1	CASSPSTGDSPLHF	TGTGCCAGCAGCCCATCGACAGGGGATTCACCCCTCCACTTT
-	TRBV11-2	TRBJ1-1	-	CASSLLRNTEAFF	TGTGCCAGCAGCTTACTGAGGAACACTGAAGCTTTCTTT
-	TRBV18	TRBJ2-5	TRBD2	CASSPSTQRLAGVETQYF	TGTGCCAGCTCACCCTCCACCCAACGACTAGCGGGGGTTGAGACCCAGTACTTC
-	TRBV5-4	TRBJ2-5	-	CASSLDARFQETQYF	TGTGCCAGCAGCTTGGATGCCAGGTTCCAAGAGACCCAGTACTTC
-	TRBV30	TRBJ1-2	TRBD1	CAWRLNRGLSYGYTF	TGTGCCTGGAGGCTAAACAGGGGGCTCAGCTATGGCTACACCTTC
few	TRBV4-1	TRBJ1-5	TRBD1	CASSQEDRFNQPQHF	TGCGCCAGCAGCCAAGAGGACAGGTTCAATCAGCCCCAGCATTTT
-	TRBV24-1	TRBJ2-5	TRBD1	CATSPRQGYAETQYF	TGTGCCACCAGTCCGAGACAGGGGTACGCAGAGACCCAGTACTTC
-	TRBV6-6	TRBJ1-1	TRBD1	CASSGSTGGWSEAFF	TGTGCCAGCAGTGGATCGACAGGGGGCTGGAGTGAAGCTTTCTTT
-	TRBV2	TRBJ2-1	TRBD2	CASSVLAGAYNEQFF	TGTGCCAGCAGCGTACTAGCGGGGGCCTACAATGAGCAGTTCTTC
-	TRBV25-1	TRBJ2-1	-	CASSDLKQGNEQFF	TGTGCCAGCAGTGATTTAAAACAGGGTAATGAGCAGTTCTTC
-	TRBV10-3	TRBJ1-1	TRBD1	CAISDRTGGNTEAFF	TGTGCCATCAGTGATAGGACAGGGGGCAACACTGAAGCTTTCTTT
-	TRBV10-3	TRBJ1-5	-	CAISDYSNQPQHF	TGTGCCATCAGTGATTATAGCAATCAGCCCCAGCATTTT
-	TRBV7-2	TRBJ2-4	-	CASSIDPKTGYKNIQYF	TGTGCCAGCAGCATCGACCCGAAGACAGGCTACAAAAACATTCAGTACTTC
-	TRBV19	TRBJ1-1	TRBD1	CASSPRFGQGGLTTEAFF	TGTGCCAGTAGTCCAAGATTCGGACAGGGAGGATTAACCACTGAAGCTTTCTTT
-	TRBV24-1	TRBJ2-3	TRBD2	CATSDPPGGADTQYF	TGTGCCACCAGTGATCCCCCGGGGGGGGCAGATACGCAGTATTTT
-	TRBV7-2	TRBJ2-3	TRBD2	CASALRNLAGATDTQYF	TGTGCCAGCGCCCTAAGGAACCTAGCGGGGGCCACAGATACGCAGTATTTT
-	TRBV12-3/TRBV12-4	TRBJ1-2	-	CASSETAFYGYTF	TGTGCCAGCAGTGAGACAGCTTTCTATGGCTACACCTTC
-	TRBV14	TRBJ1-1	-	CASSQVLGRAVAEAFF	TGTGCCAGCAGCCAAGTATTGGGCAGGGCGGTAGCTGAAGCTTTCTTT